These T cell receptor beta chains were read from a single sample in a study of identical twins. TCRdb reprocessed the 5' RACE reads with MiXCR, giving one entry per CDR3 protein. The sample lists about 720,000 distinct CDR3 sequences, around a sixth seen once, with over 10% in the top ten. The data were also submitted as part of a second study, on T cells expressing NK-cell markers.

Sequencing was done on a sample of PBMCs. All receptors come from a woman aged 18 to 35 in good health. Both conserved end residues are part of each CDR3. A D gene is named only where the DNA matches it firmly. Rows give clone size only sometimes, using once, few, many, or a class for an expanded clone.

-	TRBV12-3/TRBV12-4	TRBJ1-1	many	TGTGCCAGCAGACCAGGGAACACTGAAGCTTTCTTT	CASRPGNTEAFF
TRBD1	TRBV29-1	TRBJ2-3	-	TGCAGCGTTGAAGGAGGACAGGGGGCGCCCCCAGATACGCAGTATTTT	CSVEGGQGAPPDTQYF
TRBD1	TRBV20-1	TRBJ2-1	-	TGCAGTGCTGTAGGGGGCGCTGAGCAGTTCTTC	CSAVGGAEQFF
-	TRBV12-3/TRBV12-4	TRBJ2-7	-	TGTGCCAGCAGCCGCTCCGGGACCGACAGCTCCTACGAGCAGTACTTC	CASSRSGTDSSYEQYF
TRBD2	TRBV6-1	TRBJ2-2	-	TGTGCGAGTAGACTAGCGGGAGAGGGGACCGGGGAGCTGTTTTTT	CASRLAGEGTGELFF
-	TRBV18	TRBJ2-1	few	TGTGCCAGCTCACCACCGTCGGGGGAGCGTTACAATGAGCAGTTCTTC	CASSPPSGERYNEQFF
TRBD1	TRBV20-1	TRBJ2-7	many	TGCAGTGCCACCGGGACAGGCCACTCCTACGAGCAGTACTTC	CSATGTGHSYEQYF
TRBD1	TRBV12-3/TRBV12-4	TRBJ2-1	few	TGTGCCAGCAGCTATAACGACAGGGGGTGGCAGTTCTTC	CASSYNDRGWQFF
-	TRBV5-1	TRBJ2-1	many	TGCGCCAGCAGCTTGGCGGTGGGAGACGGGAACAATGAGCAGTTCTTC	CASSLAVGDGNNEQFF
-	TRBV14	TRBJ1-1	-	TGTGCCAGCAGCCAACTAGAACAGGGCACTGAAGCTTTCTTT	CASSQLEQGTEAFF
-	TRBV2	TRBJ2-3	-	TGTGCCAGCAGGGGTTATGATACGCAGTATTTT	CASRGYDTQYF
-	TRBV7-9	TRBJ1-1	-	TGTGCCAGCAGCTTAGAACAGCCGAACACTGAAGCTTTCTTT	CASSLEQPNTEAFF
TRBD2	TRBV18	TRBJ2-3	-	TGTGCCAGCTCCCCTTTAGCGGGTCCTAGCACAGATACGCAGTATTTT	CASSPLAGPSTDTQYF
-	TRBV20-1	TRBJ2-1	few	TGCAGTGCTACCCCGAAACGGGGGGCCGGGATTGAGCAGTTCTTC	CSATPKRGAGIEQFF
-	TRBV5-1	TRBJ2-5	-	TGCGCCAGCAGCTTGGTCGGTGGGGTTGTGGGGGCAGAGACCCAGTACTTC	CASSLVGGVVGAETQYF
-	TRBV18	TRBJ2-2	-	TGTGCCAGCTCGTTTTACAAGGAAGGCACCGGGGAGCTGTTTTTT	CASSFYKEGTGELFF
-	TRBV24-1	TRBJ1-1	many	TGTGCCACCAGTGACTCCGACCCGACGGCAAATGGGACTGAAGCTTTCTTT	CATSDSDPTANGTEAFF
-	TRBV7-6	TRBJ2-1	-	TGTGCCAGCAGCTCGAGTTGGGGTGGCGGCTCCTACAATGAGCAGTTCTTC	CASSSSWGGGSYNEQFF
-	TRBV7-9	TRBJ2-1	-	TGTGCCAGCAGCTTAACATTATCTGTGTTCTACAATGAGCAGTTCTTC	CASSLTLSVFYNEQFF
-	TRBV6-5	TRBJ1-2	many	TGTGCCAGCAGTTCACGGACGGGAAACTATGGCTACACCTTC	CASSSRTGNYGYTF
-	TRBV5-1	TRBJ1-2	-	TGCGCCAGCAGCTTGGATTCTAAAATCGGTGGGGGCTACACCTTC	CASSLDSKIGGGYTF
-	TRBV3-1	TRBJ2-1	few	TGTGCCAGCACCTATAACTTAGGGGACAATGAGCAGTTCTTC	CASTYNLGDNEQFF
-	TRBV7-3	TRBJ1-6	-	TGTGCCAGCAGCTTAGCCCATAATTCACCCCTCCACTTT	CASSLAHNSPLHF
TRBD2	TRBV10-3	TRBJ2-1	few	TGTGCCATCCGCATTTCCAGCGGGAGGGCGGGTTACAATGAGCAGTTCTTC	CAIRISSGRAGYNEQFF
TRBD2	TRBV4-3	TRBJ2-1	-	TGCGCCAGCAGCCAAGCGGCCCGGACTAGCATCAATGAGCAGTTCTTC	CASSQAARTSINEQFF
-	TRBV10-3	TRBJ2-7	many	TGTGCCATCAGCGGACAAAGCTACGAGCAGTACTTC	CAISGQSYEQYF
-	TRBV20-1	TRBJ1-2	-	TGCAGTGCGGCAAACAGGGACCATGGCTACACCTTC	CSAANRDHGYTF
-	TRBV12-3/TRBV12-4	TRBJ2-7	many	TGTGCCAGCAGTTCCGAACCGGGACATCACTACGAGCAGTACTTC	CASSSEPGHHYEQYF
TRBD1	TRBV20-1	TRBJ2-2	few	TGCAGTGCCGAAGCAGGGGGCTTCACCGGGGAGCTGTTTTTT	CSAEAGGFTGELFF
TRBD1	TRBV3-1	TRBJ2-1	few	TGTGCCAGCAGCCTTTCCCCGGGACAGGGGACCAATGAGCAGTTCTTC	CASSLSPGQGTNEQFF
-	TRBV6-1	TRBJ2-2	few	TGTGCCAGCAGTGGGGGTGGGCAGGGAGTCGGGGAGCTGTTTTTT	CASSGGGQGVGELFF
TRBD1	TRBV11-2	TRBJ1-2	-	TGTGCCAGCAGCTTTGGGACAGGCAAAGGCTACACCTTC	CASSFGTGKGYTF
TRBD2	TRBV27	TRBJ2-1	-	TGTGCCAGCAGTTTAGTCGGACTAGCGGGGAGTCCCACCTACAATGAGCAGTTCTTC	CASSLVGLAGSPTYNEQFF
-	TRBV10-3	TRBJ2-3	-	TGTGCCACCCGGCTGGGCTACGAGGGGAGGTTGAACACAGATACGCAGTATTTT	CATRLGYEGRLNTDTQYF
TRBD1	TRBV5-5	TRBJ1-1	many	TGTGCCAGCAGCCCCGAGGGGGCGCGCACTGAAGCTTTCTTT	CASSPEGARTEAFF
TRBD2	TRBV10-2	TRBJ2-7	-	TGCGCCAGCATGGAGCGGGAGCCCTACGAGCAGTACTTC	CASMEREPYEQYF
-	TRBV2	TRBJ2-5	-	TGTGCCAGCAAGGTCAGCCAAGAGACCCAGTACTTC	CASKVSQETQYF
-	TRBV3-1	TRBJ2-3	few	TGTGCCAGCACCTCACCGGAGGGTTCCGCAGATACGCAGTATTTT	CASTSPEGSADTQYF
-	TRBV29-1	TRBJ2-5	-	TGCAGCGTCGACGGGACAACCGACCAAGAGACCCAGTACTTC	CSVDGTTDQETQYF
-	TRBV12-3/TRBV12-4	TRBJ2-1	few	TGTGCCAGCAGTGATCAGGTTAACGATGAGCAGTTCTTC	CASSDQVNDEQFF
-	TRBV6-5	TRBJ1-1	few	TGTGCCAGCAGTTACTCGGGCGGGACCACTGAAGCTTTCTTT	CASSYSGGTTEAFF
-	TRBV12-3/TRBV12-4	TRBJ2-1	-	TGTGCCAGCAGTAACCTCCGGGGCTTCTCCTACAATGAGCAGTTCTTC	CASSNLRGFSYNEQFF
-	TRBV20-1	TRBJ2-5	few	TGCAGTGCGCGGACAGTGGAGACCCAGTACTTC	CSARTVETQYF
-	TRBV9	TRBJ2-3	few	TGTGCCAGCAGCGTATTAGGAGGGAGCACAGATACGCAGTATTTT	CASSVLGGSTDTQYF
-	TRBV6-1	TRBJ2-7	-	TGTGCCAGTGCCGGGACAAGGGCCCTTTACGAGCAGTACTTC	CASAGTRALYEQYF